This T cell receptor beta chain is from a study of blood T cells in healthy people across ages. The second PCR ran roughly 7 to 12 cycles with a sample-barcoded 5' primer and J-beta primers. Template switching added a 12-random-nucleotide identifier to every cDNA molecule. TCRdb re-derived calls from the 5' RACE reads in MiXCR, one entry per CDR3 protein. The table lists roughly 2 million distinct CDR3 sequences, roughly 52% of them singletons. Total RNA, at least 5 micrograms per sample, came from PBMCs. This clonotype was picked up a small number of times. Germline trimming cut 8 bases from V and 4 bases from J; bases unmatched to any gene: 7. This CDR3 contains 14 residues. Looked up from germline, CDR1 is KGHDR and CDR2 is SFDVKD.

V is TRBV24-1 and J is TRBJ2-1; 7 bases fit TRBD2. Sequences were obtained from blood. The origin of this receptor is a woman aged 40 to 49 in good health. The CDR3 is CATKAGEAYNEQFF. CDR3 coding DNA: TGTGCCACCAAGGCGGGGGAGGCATACAATGAGCAGTTCTTC.